Reported below is one T cell receptor (beta chain). Its matching antigen is unknown. These data originate in a study of radiotherapy plus CTLA-4 blockade in lung cancer. Overall study context: Across the patients, objective responses occurred in approximately 18%, and disease control in under 40%. Findings and limits, study-wide: Peripheral blood showed expansion of tumor-derived TCR clones after radiotherapy and ipilimumab.

Focal radiation and CTLA-4 blockade (ipilimumab) were tested in chemo-refractory metastatic non-small-cell lung cancer patients. Produced via immunoSEQ multiplex PCR; TCRdb's table is partial and in-frame only. The repertoire consists of 32,000 or so clones, with around 70% occurring once and the leading ten covering around 14%. The germline V gene has CDR1 SGDLS and CDR2 YYNGEE. Deletions cut 3 bases from V and 2 bases from J, with 10 bases between. This CDR3 is built from 14 residues. The chain employs TRBV9 and TRBJ2-3; the D gene is possibly TRBD1 (5 bases). This sequence was found in a human donor with non-small cell lung cancer that progressed on radiotherapy plus ipilimumab. Material: peripheral blood, obtained from a patient treated with radiotherapy plus ipilimumab. CDR3 sequence: CASSAGINTDTQYF. In DNA form, the CDR3 reads TGTGCCAGCAGCGCAGGGATTAACACAGATACGCAGTATTTT.